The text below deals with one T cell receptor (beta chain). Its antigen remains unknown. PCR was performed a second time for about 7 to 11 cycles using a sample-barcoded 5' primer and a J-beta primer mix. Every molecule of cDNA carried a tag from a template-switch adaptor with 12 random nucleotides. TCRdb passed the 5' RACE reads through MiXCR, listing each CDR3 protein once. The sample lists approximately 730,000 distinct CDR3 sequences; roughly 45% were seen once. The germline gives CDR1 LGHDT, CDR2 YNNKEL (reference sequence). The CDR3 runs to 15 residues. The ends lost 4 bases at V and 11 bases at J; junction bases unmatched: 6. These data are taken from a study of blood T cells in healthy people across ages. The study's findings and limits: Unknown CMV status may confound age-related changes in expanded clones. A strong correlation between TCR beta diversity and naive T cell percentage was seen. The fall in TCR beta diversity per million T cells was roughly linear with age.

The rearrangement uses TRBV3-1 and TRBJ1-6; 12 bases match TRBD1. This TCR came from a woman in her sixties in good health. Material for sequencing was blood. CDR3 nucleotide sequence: TGTGCCAGCAGCCTTGGGACAGGGGGCTTGACACCCCTCCACTTT. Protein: CASSLGTGGLTPLHF.